What follows is one T cell receptor beta chain and its context. Its antigen remains unknown. The Oncomine TCR Beta short-read assay was applied to DNA of cultured CD4+ T cells. TCRdb passed the PCR reads through MiXCR, listing each CDR3 protein once. The sample holds 25,000 to 30,000 distinct CDR3 sequences, approximately 60% seen once. The record originates from a study of vaccination and CD4 T cells after COVID-19. For the study at large: The post-COVID samples were taken a median about 15 weeks after diagnosis, anywhere from 35 to 161.

Per germline, CDR1 SGHNT and CDR2 YENEEA. The CDR3 covers 13 residues. V was shortened by 4 bases and J by 7 bases, with 11 bases between the two germline ends. As to treatment: approximately nine-day PBMC culture with coronavirus spike peptide pools or control peptides (ViraFEST assay). This clonotype was obtained from a human donor who received a COVID-19 vaccine. Here the sequenced sample was CD4+ T cells from blood, cultured in vitro, taken after SARS-CoV-2 vaccination. The chain is built from TRBV11-3 and TRBJ2-1; D is unresolved. The CDR3 sequence: CASSSVGINEQFF. The CDR3 DNA sequence: TGTGCCAGCAGCTCCGTGGGGATTAATGAGCAGTTCTTC. Full variable domain (missing parts from reference TRBV11-3 and TRBJ2-1): EAGVVQSPRYKIIEKKQPVAFWCNPISGHNTLYWYLQNLGQGPELLIRYENEEAVDDSQLPKDRFSAERLKGVDSTLKIQPAELGDSAVYLCASSSVGINEQFFGPGTRLTVL.